This TCR beta chain was found in a study of monozygotic twins with inflammatory bowel disease. Study-wide results and caveats: Against healthy co-twins, IBD patients had lower TCRbeta diversity (measured by inverse Simpson).

Details on this clonotype: Its antigen remains unidentified.

TCRdb derives one entry per CDR3 protein from the 5' RACE reads, leaving out DNA. This table lists approximately 200,000 distinct CDR3 sequences. Germline CDR1 MNHEY, CDR2 SVGEGT. The CDR3 loop spans 17 amino acids. The clonotype comes from a human donor with ulcerative colitis or Crohn's disease, or a healthy co-twin of an affected twin (not recorded which). Sequences were obtained from blood. The chain carries TRBV6-2 or TRBV6-3 and TRBJ2-3. This CDR3 reads CASSYSQDRVGTDTQYF.